The clone carrying this TCR beta chain was observed a single time. No antigen is known for it. Trimming pared 3 bases from V and 8 bases from J, leaving 5 bases between. The CDR3 runs 10 residues. Germline values: CDR1 SGHTS, CDR2 YDEGEE. The sample belongs to a study of PD-1 blockade in classical Hodgkin lymphoma. General study points: Newly diagnosed patients and complete responders had comparable diversity at baseline.

Clones were sequenced by immunoSEQ multiplex PCR, and TCRdb holds only the in-frame ones, with some missing. Among about 66,000 clones, about 64% were seen once, and the ten largest hold 7% to 10%. Autologous stem cell transplantation was followed by relapse in every patient, and brentuximab vedotin exposure varied. Under best response, outcomes were complete response, partial response or progressive disease. The material sequenced was peripheral blood mononuclear cells (PBMCs), taken before the second cycle of nivolumab. The sequence was collected from a human donor with classical Hodgkin lymphoma. This sequence joins TRBV5-8 and TRBJ1-1; D is uncertain. The CDR3 protein is CASSSPEAFF. The CDR3 coding sequence is TGTGCCAGCAGCTCCCCCGAAGCTTTCTTT.